Listed below are T cell receptor beta chains from one sample, sequenced in a study of blood T cell repertoires in COVID-19. Profiling relied on immunoSEQ multiplex PCR, and the TCRdb table lists in-frame clones only, not all of them. The data show nearly 300,000 clones, about 81% seen once. The sequenced material came from peripheral blood. Receptors originate from a human donor with COVID-19, enrolled during active disease. The donor label of this sample is uncertain. Each CDR3 is given with its conserved first and last residue. Fields, in order: D gene, clone size, J gene, V gene, CDR3 DNA, CDR3 protein. D genes are given only for firm matches. The size field is filled for only some rows; it gives once, few, many or a size class.

>TRBD2|few|TRBJ2-1|TRBV7-9
TGTGCCAGCAGCCGAACGGGAGGTCTCCCCACCAGAGGGGATGAGCAGTTCTTC
CASSRTGGLPTRGDEQFF
>TRBD2|-|TRBJ2-7|TRBV7-6
TGTGCCAGCAGCCGCACGACTAGCGGGAGTCTCTACGAGCAGTACTTC
CASSRTTSGSLYEQYF
>TRBD2|-|TRBJ2-5|TRBV5-1
TGCGCCAGCAGCTTGGGGTCTAGCGGGAGACAGACCCAGTACTTC
CASSLGSSGRQTQYF
>-|-|TRBJ2-7|TRBV7-3
TGTGCCAGCAGCCTTGAACGGGTGGGCGAGCAGTACTTC
CASSLERVGEQYF
>TRBD1|-|TRBJ2-3|TRBV6-2/TRBV6-3
TGTGCCAGCAGTTACAGGGGACAGGGGGCGACGGGAGATACGCAGTATTTT
CASSYRGQGATGDTQYF
>-|-|TRBJ1-2|TRBV4-3
TGCGCCAGCAGCCAAGTTTCAGGACAGAGAATTAACTATGGCTACACCTTC
CASSQVSGQRINYGYTF
>TRBD1|-|TRBJ2-7|TRBV24-1
TGTGCCACCAGTGATACAGGGGACGAGCAGTACTTC
CATSDTGDEQYF
>TRBD1|-|TRBJ1-2|TRBV18
TGTGCCAGCTCACCCTTAGACAGGGACCATGGCTACACCTTC
CASSPLDRDHGYTF
>-|-|TRBJ2-1|TRBV30
TGTGCCTGGAGTGCCTTTACCGGGGTAGGGAATGAGCAGTTCTTC
CAWSAFTGVGNEQFF
>TRBD2|-|TRBJ2-1|TRBV5-1
TGCGCCAGCAGCCCCCCTGTCGGGACTAGCAATGAGCAGTTCTTC
CASSPPVGTSNEQFF
>TRBD2|-|TRBJ2-5|TRBV4-1
TGCGCCAGCAGCCCCGCCGGGACTAGCGGGCGGGAGACCCAGTACTTC
CASSPAGTSGRETQYF
>TRBD2|-|TRBJ2-7|TRBV6-5
TGTGCCAGCAGTCGTAGCGGGAGAGAGGTCTACGAGCAGTACTTC
CASSRSGREVYEQYF
>-|-|TRBJ1-6|TRBV27
TGTGCCAGCAGTTTATCGGGGGCGTCCTATAATTCACCCCTCCACTTT
CASSLSGASYNSPLHF
>TRBD2|few|TRBJ2-1|TRBV6-5
TGTGCCAGCAACAGACTAGCGGGAGCGGTCAATGAGCAGTTCTTC
CASNRLAGAVNEQFF
>-|few|TRBJ2-7|TRBV6-5
TGTGCCAGCAGTTCCCCAGGGTTGAAGGGCTACGAGCAGTACTTC
CASSSPGLKGYEQYF
>TRBD2|-|TRBJ2-1|TRBV27
TGTGCCAGCAGGGCTAGCGGGGGCTACAATGAGCAGTTCTTC
CASRASGGYNEQFF
>-|-|TRBJ2-3|TRBV29-1
TGCAGCGCCGTCCCAGGGAGCACAGATACGCAGTATTTT
CSAVPGSTDTQYF
>-|-|TRBJ2-7|TRBV6-6
TGTGCCAGCCTAAACAGGGTCTCCTACGAGCAGTACTTC
CASLNRVSYEQYF
>TRBD1|-|TRBJ2-7|TRBV11-3
TGTGCCAGCAGCTACATGTGGGACAGTTCCTCGGCCTCCGAGCAGTACTTC
CASSYMWDSSSASEQYF
>-|few|TRBJ2-5|TRBV15
TGTGCCACCAGCAGAGTGACGGGGCAAGAGACCCAGTACTTC
CATSRVTGQETQYF
>TRBD2|-|TRBJ2-2|TRBV28
TGTGCCAGCAGTTTACTGAGGCTAGCGGTCAACACCGGGGAGCTGTTTTTT
CASSLLRLAVNTGELFF
>-|-|TRBJ2-2|TRBV5-1
TGCGCCAGCAGCCCTCCCAGTGTGGAGTCCGTCGGGGAGCTGTTTTTT
CASSPPSVESVGELFF
>TRBD2|-|TRBJ2-5|TRBV15
TGTGCCACGTCCGCATATAGCGGGAGAGAGACCCAGTACTTC
CATSAYSGRETQYF